Listed below are T cell receptor beta chains from one sample, sequenced in a study of identical twins. TCRdb ran MiXCR on the 5' RACE reads and lists one entry per CDR3 protein. The sample has roughly 570,000 distinct CDR3 sequences; 9% to 10% are singletons. The same data also went into a second study, on yellow fever vaccine responses in identical twins.

The sample taken for sequencing was PBMCs. These receptors originate from a young woman in good health. Each CDR3 is given with its conserved first and last residue. The order of the fields is D gene, clone size, V gene, J gene, CDR3 DNA, CDR3 protein. D genes are given only for firm matches. Some rows mark clone size as missing; the rest say once, few, many or name a class of expanded clone.

>.|.|TRBV6-5|TRBJ2-2
TGTGCCAGCAGTTACCTTTACACCGGGGAGCTGTTTTTT
CASSYLYTGELFF
>TRBD1|many|TRBV6-5|TRBJ2-5
TGTGCCAGCAGTTACGGGGGACAGGGAGAGACCCAGTACTTC
CASSYGGQGETQYF
>.|.|TRBV29-1|TRBJ2-7
TGCAGCGTCATTGGGTCCGAGCAGTACTTC
CSVIGSEQYF
>.|many|TRBV7-9|TRBJ2-3
TGTGCCAGCAGCTTTAATAGACAGGGCACAGATACGCAGTATTTT
CASSFNRQGTDTQYF
>.|.|TRBV7-3|TRBJ2-3
TGTGCCAGCAGCGCGACAGGTCCAGATACGCAGTATTTT
CASSATGPDTQYF
>.|few|TRBV3-1|TRBJ2-6
TGTGCCAGCAGCCCGACCACCTCTGGGGCCAACGTCCTGACTTTC
CASSPTTSGANVLTF
>TRBD2|few|TRBV27|TRBJ2-7
TGTGCCAGCAGCAAGACTAGCGGCCCTTGGGAGCAGTACTTC
CASSKTSGPWEQYF
>TRBD1|.|TRBV5-6|TRBJ2-7
TGTGCCAGCAGCTTCGGGACAGGGGACTTCCCTTCCTACGAGCAGTACTTC
CASSFGTGDFPSYEQYF
>TRBD1|.|TRBV7-2|TRBJ2-7
TGTGCCAGCAGCACTAGGACAGGGCGCTACGAGCAGTACTTC
CASSTRTGRYEQYF
>.|.|TRBV11-2|TRBJ2-3
TGTGCCAGCACCGATGACAGTCTTCTATTTAGCACAGATACGCAGTATTTT
CASTDDSLLFSTDTQYF
>TRBD2|.|TRBV6-2/TRBV6-3|TRBJ2-3
TGTGCCAGCAGCCCGGAGACTAGCGGGAGGGCGGAAGATACGCAGTATTTT
CASSPETSGRAEDTQYF
>.|.|TRBV6-1|TRBJ2-3
TGTGCCAGCAGTGATGACGCCCTTGGAGGAGATACGCAGTATTTT
CASSDDALGGDTQYF
>TRBD2|many|TRBV20-1|TRBJ2-3
TGCAGTGTTGCGACTAGCGGGGTTGGAGCGGATACGCAGTATTTT
CSVATSGVGADTQYF
>.|few|TRBV24-1|TRBJ2-5
TGTGCCACCAGTGACCCAGGTCCGGGTCAAGAGACCCAGTACTTC
CATSDPGPGQETQYF
>TRBD1|many|TRBV5-1|TRBJ2-1
TGCGCCAGCAGCCGGGACAGTACCTACAATGAGCAGTTCTTC
CASSRDSTYNEQFF
>.|few|TRBV12-3/TRBV12-4|TRBJ1-3
TGTGCCAGCCCCCGCAGGCCTGGAAACACCATATATTTT
CASPRRPGNTIYF
>.|.|TRBV30|TRBJ1-1
TGTGCCTGGAGTGCGTATTCTGGCACTGAAGCTTTCTTT
CAWSAYSGTEAFF
>TRBD1|.|TRBV20-1|TRBJ2-1
TGCAGTGCCCATCGGCCTAGCCCTGACAGGGGCCGACTCTACAATGAGCAGTTCTTC
CSAHRPSPDRGRLYNEQFF
>.|many|TRBV10-2|TRBJ2-7
TGCGCCAGCAGAGACGGGGCCTACGAGCAGTACTTC
CASRDGAYEQYF
>.|many|TRBV10-1|TRBJ2-7
TGCGCCAGCAGTGACCGGGGGGCGACCTACGAGCAGTACTTC
CASSDRGATYEQYF
>.|many|TRBV6-1|TRBJ1-1
TGTGCCAGCAGTGTCAATTCATGGGCTGAAGCTTTCTTT
CASSVNSWAEAFF
>TRBD2|.|TRBV7-8|TRBJ2-5
TGTGCCAGCAGCAAGAAGCGGGGTTCGGAAGAGACCCAGTACTTC
CASSKKRGSEETQYF
>TRBD2|many|TRBV7-9|TRBJ2-7
TGTGCCAGCAGCTTGGGAACTAGCGGGAGGCAGTACTTC
CASSLGTSGRQYF
>.|few|TRBV10-3|TRBJ2-7
TGTGCCATCGGAGGGTCGTTCTACGAGCAGTACTTC
CAIGGSFYEQYF
>.|.|TRBV3-1|TRBJ2-2
TGTGCCAGCAGCCCGAACGGCAGGGAGCTGTTTTTT
CASSPNGRELFF
>.|few|TRBV20-1|TRBJ1-6
TGCAGTGCTAGAGATCAGCCTGGGGGACCCCTCCACTTT
CSARDQPGGPLHF
>.|.|TRBV7-9|TRBJ1-1
TGTGCCAGCAGCTCCGCCCTACGAGCTTTCTTT
CASSSALRAFF
>TRBD2|.|TRBV20-1|TRBJ2-3
TGCAGTGCTTTTAGCGGGGGGGCAGCAGGTACAGATACGCAGTATTTT
CSAFSGGAAGTDTQYF
>TRBD2|few|TRBV7-9|TRBJ2-1
TGTGCCAGCAGCTTAGGGAAGGGAGCGGGAGATGAGCAGTTCTTC
CASSLGKGAGDEQFF
>.|few|TRBV27|TRBJ2-1
TGTGCCAGCAGTGACCAAGTAGAAGAGCAGTTCTTC
CASSDQVEEQFF
>.|few|TRBV29-1|TRBJ2-5
TGCAGCGTTGGAGCCGGGACTCAAGAGACCCAGTACTTC
CSVGAGTQETQYF
>TRBD2|.|TRBV5-1|TRBJ2-5
TGCGCCAGCAGATCAAGACTAGCGGGAGGGCCGGAGACCCAGTACTTC
CASRSRLAGGPETQYF
>TRBD1|few|TRBV4-1|TRBJ1-1
TGCGCCAGCAGCCAAGAGCGGGCAGGGGGGAACACTGAAGCTTTCTTT
CASSQERAGGNTEAFF
>TRBD1|.|TRBV9|TRBJ2-7
TGTGCCAGCAGCGGAGAGACAGGGGCCTCCTACGAGCAGTACTTC
CASSGETGASYEQYF
>TRBD2|few|TRBV5-8|TRBJ2-5
TGTGCCAGCAGCCCGGGACTAGCGGGGGGCAAAGAGACCCAGTACTTC
CASSPGLAGGKETQYF
>TRBD1|many|TRBV27|TRBJ2-1
TGTGCCAGCAGCATCGGGACAGGGCTGTTCTTC
CASSIGTGLFF
>TRBD2|.|TRBV18|TRBJ2-1
TGTGCCAGCTCACCACTGGCAAGCGGGAAGGTCGTCGAATACAATGAGCAGTTCTTC
CASSPLASGKVVEYNEQFF
>.|.|TRBV27|TRBJ2-3
TGTGCCACCAGAAGGGGGGGCGAGGATACGCAGTATTTT
CATRRGGEDTQYF
>TRBD1|few|TRBV20-1|TRBJ2-3
TGCAGTGCTAGGGGGACAGGGGACACAGATACGCAGTATTTT
CSARGTGDTDTQYF
>TRBD1|many|TRBV2|TRBJ1-1
TGTGCCAGCAGTAGGGGACAGCCAGCGAACACTGAAGCTTTCTTT
CASSRGQPANTEAFF
>.|few|TRBV5-1|TRBJ2-3
TGCGCCAGCAGCTCGGAACAGGGTCTAGGAGATACGCAGTATTTT
CASSSEQGLGDTQYF
>TRBD1|few|TRBV20-1|TRBJ2-3
TGCAGTGCTCGTAACCCGGGACAGACGGGGAATACGCAGTATTTT
CSARNPGQTGNTQYF